These T cell receptor beta chains were read from a single sample in a study of T cells in Graves' hyperthyroidism and ophthalmopathy. One entry per CDR3 protein results from TCRdb running MiXCR on the multiplex PCR reads. The sample holds 400,000 to 550,000 distinct CDR3 sequences, approximately 14% seen once. The sequenced sample was blood. All receptors come from a woman aged 18-29 years with Graves' hyperthyroidism. Each CDR3 is given without its conserved first and last residue. The order of the fields is clone size, V gene, J gene, CDR3 protein. Size values are once, few and many counts, or a class for expanded clones, and some rows have none.

many	TRBV12-3/TRBV12-4	TRBJ1-5	ASSLGGYRNQPQH
many	TRBV5-4	TRBJ2-2	ASSLEHTGELF
many	TRBV24-1	TRBJ2-3	ATSPLGGRGTDTQY
many	TRBV27	TRBJ1-5	ASKGRGGYSNQPQH
few	TRBV20-1	TRBJ2-3	SARDWREGGTDTQY
.	TRBV2	TRBJ2-1	AGYPDNEQF
many	TRBV3-1	TRBJ2-2	ASSRGGRLTGELF
many	TRBV20-1	TRBJ2-3	SADPQSTDTQY
few	TRBV5-1	TRBJ1-1	ASSFRASDTEAF
many	TRBV12-3/TRBV12-4	TRBJ2-7	ASSFQGLEQY
many	TRBV5-1	TRBJ2-7	ASSAERVRSEQY
few	TRBV7-9	TRBJ2-4	ASSLGGSGRSIQY
many	TRBV10-3	TRBJ2-3	AISEQADNTDTQY
many	TRBV2	TRBJ2-1	AISTSSSGRIYNEQF
few	TRBV7-9	TRBJ1-2	ASSLVRPGRRDYGYT
many	TRBV24-1	TRBJ2-2	ATSESRDADTGELF
many	TRBV20-1	TRBJ2-1	SASPGTGGNEQF
few	TRBV3-1	TRBJ1-4	ASSQEGGLF
many	TRBV12-3/TRBV12-4	TRBJ2-1	ASTQVPSGRRSEQF
many	TRBV12-3/TRBV12-4	TRBJ2-5	ASSFGYEIFQSVETQY
few	TRBV5-1	TRBJ1-6	ASSLVQGNPPLH
few	TRBV18	TRBJ2-7	ASSIEGLAAWDYEQY
few	TRBV6-1	TRBJ1-3	AAGGLGSGNTIY
many	TRBV11-2	TRBJ2-5	ASSLDPGRRQETQY
few	TRBV24-1	TRBJ2-6	ATSAALSSGANVLT
many	TRBV28	TRBJ1-2	ASSLSGGLKANYGYT
few	TRBV12-3/TRBV12-4	TRBJ2-3	ASSLQGPDTQY
many	TRBV25-1	TRBJ1-1	ASSPSYRRNTEAF